The sequence of this TCR beta chain was determined in a study of prognosis after radiotherapy for stage I lung cancer. Background on the study: All of the enrolled patients had stage I non-small cell lung cancer, and they joined between April 2018 and January 2019. The non-small cell lung cancer patients were all regarded as unsuitable for surgery on medical grounds.

CDR1 is SGHAT and CDR2 is FQNNGV in the germline V gene. CDR3 length equals 17 residues. Trimming stripped 5 bases from V and 0 bases from J, with 20 bases between. Starting from genomic DNA, TCR beta CDR3 was amplified through two-round multiplex PCR. For every TRBV and TRBJ gene, a specific primer was used in first-round PCR. TCRdb reprocessed the multiplex PCR reads via MiXCR and lists one record per CDR3 protein. This table has roughly 12,000 distinct CDR3 sequences, 40% to 45% appearing once. This clonotype was observed many times. The gene calls are TRBV11-2 and TRBJ2-7, with D maybe TRBD2 (6 bases). Source: PBMCs, taken before or after stereotactic body radiation therapy (not recorded which). The sequence was obtained from a donor aged 50 or older with non-small cell lung cancer. CDR3 sequence: CASSPFRASAYSYEQYF. CDR3 bases: TGTGCCAGCAGCCCTTTCCGTGCTAGCGCTTACTCCTACGAGCAGTACTTC.